This is a list of T cell receptor beta chains from one sample in a study of cytomegalovirus exposure and HLA in healthy donors. TCRdb's copy holds only in-frame clones and misses some; the assay was immunoSEQ multiplex PCR. The table has around 150,000 clones, around 81% seen once. The sample was PBMCs. These receptors all come from a man between 45 and 60 years old in good health and CMV-seronegative. The CDR3 runs from the conserved cysteine through the conserved F or W. The D gene is left open where the match is weak. Not all rows give a size; the values are once, few, many and, for expanded clones, a class.

j_gene: TRBJ2-2; v_gene: TRBV5-6; abundance: .; len: 12; d_gene: TRBD1; CDR3nt: TGTGCCAGCAGCTTTCTGGGACAGGGCCGAGGTTTT; CDR3aa: CASSFLGQGRGF
j_gene: TRBJ1-4; v_gene: TRBV9; abundance: .; len: 14; d_gene: TRBD1; CDR3nt: TGTGCCAGCAGCCCGCAGGGGGCAGATGAAAAACTGTTTTTT; CDR3aa: CASSPQGADEKLFF
j_gene: TRBJ2-2; v_gene: TRBV2; abundance: .; len: 13; d_gene: .; CDR3nt: TGTGCCAGCAGTGTGCGGGTCACCGGGGAGCTGTTTTTT; CDR3aa: CASSVRVTGELFF
j_gene: TRBJ2-2; v_gene: TRBV7-8; abundance: .; len: 15; d_gene: TRBD2; CDR3nt: TGTGCCAGCAGCCGCCTAGCGGCAAACACCGGGGAGCTGTTTTTT; CDR3aa: CASSRLAANTGELFF
j_gene: TRBJ1-5; v_gene: TRBV6-5; abundance: .; len: 13; d_gene: .; CDR3nt: TGTGCCAGCAGCGTCGCGGCCAATCAGCCCCAGCATTTT; CDR3aa: CASSVAANQPQHF
j_gene: TRBJ2-1; v_gene: TRBV11-2; abundance: .; len: 15; d_gene: .; CDR3nt: TGTGCCAGCAGCTTAGGGGGGGGCGGGTACAATGAGCAGTTCTTC; CDR3aa: CASSLGGGGYNEQFF
j_gene: TRBJ1-1; v_gene: TRBV4-2; abundance: .; len: 15; d_gene: .; CDR3nt: TGTGCCAGCAGCCAGCTAGGGGTCGAGGACACTGAAGCTTTCTTT; CDR3aa: CASSQLGVEDTEAFF
j_gene: TRBJ1-6; v_gene: TRBV28; abundance: .; len: 16; d_gene: .; CDR3nt: TGTGCCAGCAGTTCCCTCGGGGATCGCGAGAATTCACCCCTCCACTTT; CDR3aa: CASSSLGDRENSPLHF
j_gene: TRBJ1-1; v_gene: TRBV6-5; abundance: .; len: 13; d_gene: TRBD1; CDR3nt: TGTGCCAGCAGCTGGGACAGGGGCGGTGAAGCTTTCTTT; CDR3aa: CASSWDRGGEAFF
j_gene: TRBJ2-3; v_gene: TRBV14; abundance: .; len: 15; d_gene: .; CDR3nt: TGTGCCAGCAGCCACTATCGACAGAACACAGATACGCAGTATTTT; CDR3aa: CASSHYRQNTDTQYF
j_gene: TRBJ1-1; v_gene: TRBV6-5; abundance: .; len: 14; d_gene: TRBD1; CDR3nt: TGTGCCAGCAGGAAACTCGGGACAGGGGGCGAAGCTTTCTTT; CDR3aa: CASRKLGTGGEAFF
j_gene: TRBJ2-7; v_gene: TRBV7-2; abundance: .; len: 16; d_gene: TRBD2; CDR3nt: TGTGCCAGCACCCCAACAAGCGGACTAGTTCCTGGCGAGCAGTACTTC; CDR3aa: CASTPTSGLVPGEQYF
j_gene: TRBJ2-1; v_gene: TRBV4-2; abundance: few; len: 11; d_gene: .; CDR3nt: TGTGCCAGCAGCCAGGGGACAGAGCAGTTCTTC; CDR3aa: CASSQGTEQFF
j_gene: TRBJ2-3; v_gene: TRBV6-4; abundance: .; len: 16; d_gene: TRBD2; CDR3nt: TGTGCCAGCAGTGAAAGGAGGCGGGAGGAAGGAGATACGCAGTATTTT; CDR3aa: CASSERRREEGDTQYF
j_gene: TRBJ2-1; v_gene: TRBV19; abundance: .; len: 15; d_gene: TRBD2; CDR3nt: TGTGCCAGTAGCACTCCCGGGACTAGTAGCAATGAGCAGTTCTTC; CDR3aa: CASSTPGTSSNEQFF
j_gene: TRBJ2-2; v_gene: TRBV5-1; abundance: .; len: 15; d_gene: TRBD2; CDR3nt: TGCGCCAGCAGCCTCGGACTAGCGGGACCCGGGGAGCTGTTTTTT; CDR3aa: CASSLGLAGPGELFF
j_gene: TRBJ2-3; v_gene: TRBV5-6; abundance: few; len: 19; d_gene: TRBD2; CDR3nt: TGTGCCAGCAGCCTCGGGACTAGCGGGAGGAGACGGGGCACAGATACGCAGTATTTT; CDR3aa: CASSLGTSGRRRGTDTQYF
j_gene: TRBJ1-2; v_gene: TRBV30; abundance: .; len: 12; d_gene: .; CDR3nt: TGTGCCTGGAAGTCCCGGGTAGGTGGCTACACCTTC; CDR3aa: CAWKSRVGGYTF
j_gene: TRBJ2-1; v_gene: TRBV18; abundance: .; len: 15; d_gene: TRBD2; CDR3nt: TGTGCCAGCTCACCGGCGGGGGGGCTCTACAATGAGCAGTTCTTC; CDR3aa: CASSPAGGLYNEQFF
j_gene: TRBJ1-4; v_gene: TRBV5-1; abundance: .; len: 14; d_gene: .; CDR3nt: TGCGCCAGCAGTTCGCAGGGGAGGGGTGAAAAACTGTTTTTT; CDR3aa: CASSSQGRGEKLFF
j_gene: TRBJ1-5; v_gene: TRBV2; abundance: few; len: 15; d_gene: TRBD1; CDR3nt: TGTGCCAGCAGTGCCGGGACAGGGTTCAATCAGCCCCAGCATTTT; CDR3aa: CASSAGTGFNQPQHF
j_gene: TRBJ1-4; v_gene: TRBV7-2; abundance: .; len: 15; d_gene: TRBD1; CDR3nt: TGTGCCAGCAGCCGAAGCACCCCCAGGGGGGAGAAACTGTTTTTT; CDR3aa: CASSRSTPRGEKLFF
j_gene: TRBJ2-7; v_gene: TRBV10-2; abundance: .; len: 15; d_gene: TRBD1; CDR3nt: TGCGCCAGCAGTGATCGACAGGGGGCGAGGTACGAGCAGTACTTC; CDR3aa: CASSDRQGARYEQYF
j_gene: TRBJ2-7; v_gene: TRBV28; abundance: .; len: 14; d_gene: TRBD1; CDR3nt: TGTGCCAGCAGCTCAACGACAGGGTCCTACGAGCAGTACTTC; CDR3aa: CASSSTTGSYEQYF
j_gene: TRBJ2-3; v_gene: TRBV11-3; abundance: .; len: 15; d_gene: TRBD1; CDR3nt: TGTGCCAGCAGCTTCGACAGGGCCCACACAGATACGCAGTATTTT; CDR3aa: CASSFDRAHTDTQYF